Listed below are T cell receptor beta chains from one sample, sequenced in a study of shared clonotypes between healthy human individuals. Profiling relied on immunoSEQ multiplex PCR, and the TCRdb table lists in-frame clones only, not all of them. Of 2,500,000 or so clones in the sample, around 92% are singletons; the top ten hold roughly 0.34%. The sequencing input was naive CD4+ T cells from PBMCs. These receptors all stem from a man between 18 and 35 years old in good health. Some clones in this sample may be carry-over from other donors' samples. The conserved cysteine and the conserved F or W are not part of the CDR3 here. D genes are given only for firm matches.

v_gene	d_gene	j_gene	CDR3aa
TRBV9	NA	TRBJ2-3	ASSVGVATGHTDTQY
TRBV28	TRBD1	TRBJ1-2	ASSLHGQGGFHYGYT
TRBV7-6	NA	TRBJ2-1	ASSRVLYNEQF
TRBV27	NA	TRBJ2-2	ASSLTLDTGELF
TRBV5-4	TRBD1	TRBJ1-2	ASSLDQGEVYGYT
TRBV29-1	NA	TRBJ1-2	ATADGGYT
TRBV4-2	NA	TRBJ2-1	ASSQAGAASSYNEQF
TRBV11-1	NA	TRBJ2-7	ASSLPDGNGWY
TRBV27	NA	TRBJ2-7	ASSLGAGYRYEQY
TRBV7-9	NA	TRBJ2-3	ASSLASGGTDTQY
TRBV5-1	NA	TRBJ1-1	ASSLEAGTNTEAF
TRBV18	NA	TRBJ2-1	ASSPDEYNEQF
TRBV5-1	NA	TRBJ2-3	ASSLDNPDTQY
TRBV5-6	TRBD1	TRBJ2-2	ASSFRDRGYTGELF
TRBV7-2	TRBD1	TRBJ2-7	ASSRQGHEQY
TRBV9	TRBD1	TRBJ2-7	ASSVGVRTGDYEQY
TRBV6-5	TRBD1	TRBJ1-1	ANGPIGQGWTEAF
TRBV27	NA	TRBJ2-5	ASSLRPLDQETQY
TRBV10-1	NA	TRBJ1-2	ASSESPRYGYT
TRBV7-3	TRBD1	TRBJ2-3	ASSLTGTGGGGTDTQY
TRBV11-1	NA	TRBJ1-1	ASSAGYEAF
TRBV5-4	NA	TRBJ2-7	ASSFPGPGGNEQY
TRBV5-4	TRBD2	TRBJ2-5	ASSFRGLAGGGETQY
TRBV4-1	NA	TRBJ2-7	ASSVRGGTYEQY
TRBV5-1	NA	TRBJ2-5	ASSLGTGTQY